Following are 29 T cell receptor beta chains from one sample sequenced in a study of T cell responses to AZD1222 COVID-19 vaccine. Clones were sequenced by immunoSEQ multiplex PCR, and TCRdb holds only the in-frame ones, with some missing. The table lists around 130,000 clones, roughly 88% of them singletons, with 4.5% to 6.5% in the top ten. The sample here was peripheral blood, taken 28 days after the second AZD1222 dose. Receptor source: an adult who received the AZD1222 COVID-19 vaccine.

The chain employs TRBV27 and TRBJ2-7, with TRBD1 identical over 10 bases. The CDR3 spans 16 residues. After removal of 6 bases from V and 4 bases from J, the junction contained 12 bases not matched to a gene. Germline V gene lookup returns CDR1 MNHEY and CDR2 SMNVEV (reference sequence). The CDR3 DNA is TGTGCCAGCAGGATCGTCCCGGACAGGGGGGTTTACGAGCAGTACTTC. Translating it yields CASRIVPDRGVYEQYF.

The gene calls are TRBV28 and TRBJ1-1, with D unclear. This CDR3 is 11 amino acids long. The germline V and J ends were trimmed by 6 bases and 5 bases, with 7 bases remaining between them. The germline V gene has CDR1 MDHEN and CDR2 SYDVKM. The CDR3 nucleotides read TGTGCCAGCAGGGAAAGAACTGAAGCTTTCTTT. Translated, it gives CASRERTEAFF.

The rearrangement links TRBV11-2 to TRBJ2-1, with D tentatively TRBD1 (5 bases). Germline loops: CDR1 SGHAT, CDR2 FQNNGV. Trimming took 3 bases from V and 6 from J, leaving 9 bases between them. There are 13 residues in the CDR3. The CDR3 DNA follows: TGTGCCAGCAGCTTTCTCAGGGCCAATGAGCAGTTCTTC. Translating gives CASSFLRANEQFF.

The rearrangement links TRBV10-3 to TRBJ1-1; D gene ambiguous. Looked up from germline, CDR1 is ENHRY and CDR2 is SYGVKD. The CDR3 extends over 15 amino acids. V was shortened by 7 bases and J by 5 bases, with 20 bases between the two germline ends. CDR3 nucleotides: TGTGCCATCACTTCGTCGGAGGCATTGAGAACTGAAGCTTTCTTT. Encoded protein: CAITSSEALRTEAFF.

The chain joins TRBV5-8 to TRBJ1-2; D is possibly TRBD1 (6 bases). Germline V lookup: CDR1 SGHTS, CDR2 YDEGEE. The V end was cut by 0 bases, the J end by 8 bases, with 20 bases between. The CDR3 covers 16 residues. As DNA, the CDR3 is TGTGCCAGCAGCTTGGAACAGGGAATTGACGCTGGCGGCTACACCTTC. It specifies CASSLEQGIDAGGYTF.

The V gene is TRBV11-2, the J gene TRBJ2-3, with TRBD2 matching 10 bases. CDR3 length: 15 residues. From germline, CDR1 is SGHAT and CDR2 FQNNGV. The junction had 6 bases not matched to a gene; V was cut back by 6 bases and J by 3 bases. CDR3 protein: CASRGSGRATDTQYF. The CDR3 region has the DNA TGTGCCAGCAGGGGAAGCGGGAGGGCGACAGATACGCAGTATTTT.

This rearrangement joins TRBV30 to TRBJ2-1; 10 bases match TRBD2. CDR3 length equals 12 residues. From germline, CDR1 is GTSNPN and CDR2 SVGIG (reference sequence). The J segment lost 4 bases and the V segment lost 7 bases, leaving 1 base of the junction unmatched. The CDR3 DNA reads TGTGCCTCAGCGGGAGGGTACAATGAGCAGTTCTTC. As protein: CASAGGYNEQFF.

The V gene is TRBV28, the J gene TRBJ1-6; D remains ambiguous. CDR1 is MDHEN, CDR2 SYDVKM, per germline. The V end was cut by 3 bases, the J end by 5 bases, with 14 bases between. The CDR3 is made up of 16 amino acids. CDR3 in amino acids: CASSLTVPTDNSPLHF. The CDR3 nucleotides are TGTGCCAGCAGTTTGACCGTACCTACAGATAATTCACCCCTCCACTTT.

The chain recombines TRBV4-1 with TRBJ2-4, with 16 positions matching TRBD2. There are 18 residues in the CDR3. Germline loops: CDR1 MGHRA, CDR2 YSYEKL. V dropped 3 bases and J dropped 1; count of bases not matched to a gene: 3. CDR3 residues: CASSQGLAGGPAKNIQYF. In DNA form, the CDR3 reads TGCGCCAGCAGCCAGGGACTAGCGGGAGGGCCGGCCAAAAACATTCAGTACTTC.

J is TRBJ1-1 and V is TRBV5-4; TRBD1 is a possible D gene (5 bases). The CDR3 runs to 13 residues. Trimming took off 4 bases at V and 4 bases at J, with 11 bases between the two ends. Germline V gene sequence: CDR1 SGHNT, CDR2 YYREEE (reference sequence). CDR3: CASSPWGGTEAFF. As DNA, the CDR3 is TGTGCCAGCAGCCCGTGGGGGGGCACTGAAGCTTTCTTT.

The chain couples TRBV28 to TRBJ2-7; no reliable D call. Germline V gene data show CDR1 as MDHEN and CDR2 as SYDVKM. The CDR3 has 12 residues. Trimming shortened V by 7 bases and J by 6 bases, and 13 bases separated the two germline ends. The CDR3, as DNA: TGTGCCAGCATGGGTTTAATGAGCGAGCAGTACTTC. As protein: CASMGLMSEQYF.

The rearrangement links TRBV6-2 or TRBV6-3 to TRBJ2-3; D is possibly TRBD2 (7 bases). V lost 0 bases and J 0 bases, leaving 19 bases between the germline ends. CDR1 is MNHEY and CDR2 is SVGEGT in the germline V gene. The CDR3 length is 19 residues. The CDR3, as DNA: TGTGCCAGCAGTTACTCGGTCGCTTTTGAGGGGGGGAGCACAGATACGCAGTATTTT. Residues: CASSYSVAFEGGSTDTQYF.

The chain is built from TRBV5-1 and TRBJ1-1; TRBD1 aligns across 8 bases. The CDR3 spans 14 residues. Germline values: CDR1 SGHRS, CDR2 YFSETQ. V shed 2 bases, J shed 6 bases, and the junction held 6 bases outside the gene matches. CDR3 coding DNA: TGCGCCAGCAGCTTTGGACAGGGATCTTCTGAAGCTTTCTTT. Translation: CASSFGQGSSEAFF.

The chain uses TRBV5-1 and TRBJ2-7; D possibly corresponds to TRBD1 (6 bases). This CDR3 region has 16 residues. Per the germline V gene, CDR1 is SGHRS and CDR2 is YFSETQ. The V and J ends lost 0 bases and 0 bases respectively, with 13 bases between them. This CDR3 reads CASSLARQESSYEQYF. DNA of the CDR3: TGCGCCAGCAGCTTGGCCCGACAGGAGAGCTCCTACGAGCAGTACTTC.

The V gene is TRBV9, the J gene TRBJ1-3; maybe TRBD1 (5 bases). There are 14 residues in the CDR3. The V end was cut by 1 base, the J end by 0 bases, with 5 bases between. Germline values: CDR1 SGDLS, CDR2 YYNGEE. CDR3 in DNA: TGTGCCAGCAGCGTAAGGGGCTCTGGAAACACCATATATTTT. Translation gives CASSVRGSGNTIYF. Combining the CDR3 with reference TRBV9 and TRBJ1-3 gives the whole variable domain DSGVTQTPKHLITATGQRVTLRCSPRSGDLSVYWYQQSLDQGLQFLIQYYNGEERAKGNILERFSAQQFPDLHSELNLSSLELGDSALYFCASSVRGSGNTIYFGEGSWLTVV.

CDR3 sequence (DNA): TGTGCCAGCAGCCAAGCCGGGAGAGAGCAGCCCCAGCATTTT. It translates to CASSQAGREQPQHF. This sequence joins TRBV3-1 (or the pseudogene TRBV3-2) and TRBJ1-5; D not certain. The CDR3 runs to 14 residues. V lost 1 base to trimming and J lost 7 bases, with 11 bases between them. Looked up from germline, CDR1 is LGHDT and CDR2 is YNNKEL (reference sequence).

The rearrangement links TRBV5-1 to TRBJ2-7, with TRBD1 identical over 7 bases. J was trimmed by 0 bases and V by 4 bases; bases with no gene match: 4. This CDR3 region has 14 residues. CDR1 is SGHRS and CDR2 is YFSETQ in the germline V gene. The CDR3 DNA follows: TGCGCCAGCAGCGCGACAGGGAACTCCTACGAGCAGTACTTC. Its translation: CASSATGNSYEQYF.

This chain connects TRBV2 to TRBJ1-2; D may be TRBD1 (6 bases). There are 15 residues in the CDR3. V lost 6 bases and J 7 bases, leaving 21 bases between the germline ends. Germline values: CDR1 SNHLY, CDR2 FYNNEI. DNA for the CDR3: TGTGCCAGCAGGAGGGGGGAAGCCCCAAAGGGTGGCTACACCTTC. Protein sequence: CASRRGEAPKGGYTF.

This clone has only a few counts. V usage is TRBV14 and J usage is TRBJ2-1; 8 bases map to TRBD2. Germline V gene sequence: CDR1 SGHDN, CDR2 FVKESK. V lost 2 bases, J lost 13 bases, and 7 bases stayed unmatched. The CDR3 sequence is 13 residues long. The DNA of the CDR3 is TGTGCCAGCAGCCAAATCGGGACTAGAGATCAGTTCTTC. Protein sequence: CASSQIGTRDQFF.

The chain couples TRBV5-5 to TRBJ2-1, with D perhaps TRBD1 or TRBD2 (6 bases each). The CDR3 extends over 15 amino acids. Between the trimmed V and J ends, which lost 4 bases and 6 bases, there was a span of 17 bases. Germline-derived CDR1 and CDR2 are SGHKS and YYEKEE (reference sequence). The CDR3 sequence is CASSPSRGTSNEQFF. The CDR3 region has the DNA TGTGCCAGCAGCCCTTCAAGGGGGACTTCCAATGAGCAGTTCTTC.

The V and J genes are TRBV10-3 and TRBJ1-1; D is unclear. CDR1 and CDR2 (germline): ENHRY, SYGVKD. The CDR3 spans 12 residues. The V end lost 6 bases, the J end lost 1 base, and 6 bases lay between the germline ends. The CDR3 reads CAISTTNTEAFF. CDR3 DNA sequence: TGTGCCATCAGCACGACGAACACTGAAGCTTTCTTT.

The chain is built from TRBV28 and TRBJ2-7, with D possibly called TRBD1 or TRBD2 (5 bases each). The V gene lost 7 bases and the J gene lost 0 bases, with 16 bases spanning the gap. Looked up from germline, CDR1 is MDHEN and CDR2 is SYDVKM. The CDR3 has 15 amino acids. CDR3 residues: CASNDQGEGSYEQYF. CDR3 nucleotide sequence: TGTGCCAGCAACGACCAGGGAGAGGGCTCCTACGAGCAGTACTTC.

This clone has just one count. In nucleotides, the CDR3 is TGCGCCAGCAGGCAGGGAAACACCGGGGAGCTGTTTTTT. Its protein product is CASRQGNTGELFF. The chain links TRBV10-1 to TRBJ2-2; TRBD1 might be the D (5 bases). Trimming took off 6 bases at V and 2 bases at J, with 7 bases between the two ends. Germline CDR1 and CDR2: WNHNN and SYGVQD (reference sequence). This CDR3 contains 13 residues.

The chain joins TRBV3-1 (or the pseudogene TRBV3-2) to TRBJ1-5, with 8 bases lining up with TRBD1. The germline gives CDR1 LGHDT, CDR2 YNNKEL (reference sequence). The CDR3 loop spans 15 amino acids. The CDR3 protein is CARRSGQAINQPQHF. Written as DNA, the CDR3 is TGTGCTCGGAGGTCGGGACAGGCAATAAACCAGCCCCAGCATTTT.

The rearrangement links TRBV6-4 to TRBJ1-5; 11 bases agree with TRBD1. Germline CDR1 and CDR2: MRHNA and SNTAGT. V gave up 4 bases and J gave up 6 bases; unmatched junction bases: 2. The CDR3 extends over 14 amino acids. The CDR3, as DNA: TGTGCCAGCAGTGCTGGGACAGGGGGTCAGCCCCAGCATTTT. Protein sequence: CASSAGTGGQPQHF.

The rearrangement joins TRBV10-1 to TRBJ2-7; 9 bases fit TRBD2. Trimming cost V 2 bases and J 2 bases; bases outside gene matches: 4. Germline lookup yields CDR1 WNHNN and CDR2 SYGVQD (reference sequence). CDR3 length: 15 residues. CDR3 sequence: CASSELAGNPYEQYF. CDR3 DNA: TGCGCCAGCAGTGAGCTAGCGGGAAATCCCTACGAGCAGTACTTC.

The chain carries TRBV5-1 and TRBJ1-3; the D is unclear. From germline, CDR1 is SGHRS and CDR2 YFSETQ. V was cut by 4 bases and J by 0 bases, with 17 bases left in between. The CDR3 loop spans 17 amino acids. The CDR3 sequence: CASSQMTGFNSGNTIYF. The CDR3 DNA reads TGCGCCAGCAGCCAAATGACGGGATTCAACTCTGGAAACACCATATATTTT.

The chain employs TRBV5-4 and TRBJ1-4; D possibly corresponds to TRBD1 (6 bases). The germline V and J ends were trimmed by 4 bases and 2 bases, with 12 bases remaining between them. CDR3 size: 15 residues. Germline V CDR1 and CDR2: SGHNT, YYREEE (reference sequence). The CDR3 region has the DNA TGTGCCAGCAGCAGATGGACAGACACTAATGAAAAACTGTTTTTT. The encoded protein is CASSRWTDTNEKLFF.

The chain recombines TRBV19 with TRBJ2-2, with 9 bases identical to TRBD1. Germline V gives CDR1 LNHDA, CDR2 SQIVND (reference sequence). This CDR3 spans 16 amino acids. The ends lost 1 base at V and 5 bases at J; junction bases unmatched: 5. The CDR3 loop is CASSIGLDRGTGELFF. CDR3 nucleotide sequence: TGTGCCAGTAGTATAGGTTTGGACAGGGGTACCGGGGAGCTGTTTTTT. Using reference TRBV19 and TRBJ2-2 for the parts outside the CDR3, the full variable domain is DGGITQSPKYLFRKEGQNVTLSCEQNLNHDAMYWYRQDPGQGLRLIYYSQIVNDFQKGDIAEGYSVSREKKESFPLTVTSAQKNPTAFYLCASSIGLDRGTGELFFGEGSRLTVL.